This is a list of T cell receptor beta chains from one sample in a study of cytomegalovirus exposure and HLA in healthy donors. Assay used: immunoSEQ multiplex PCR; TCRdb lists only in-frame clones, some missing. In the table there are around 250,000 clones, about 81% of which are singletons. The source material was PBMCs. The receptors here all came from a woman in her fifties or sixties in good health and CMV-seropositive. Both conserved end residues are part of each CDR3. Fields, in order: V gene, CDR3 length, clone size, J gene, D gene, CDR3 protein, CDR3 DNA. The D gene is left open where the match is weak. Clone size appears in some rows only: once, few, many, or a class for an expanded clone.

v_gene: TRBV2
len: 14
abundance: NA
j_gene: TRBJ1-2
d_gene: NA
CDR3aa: CASSESETVSDYTF
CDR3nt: TGTGCCAGCAGTGAGTCGGAAACCGTCAGCGACTACACCTTC

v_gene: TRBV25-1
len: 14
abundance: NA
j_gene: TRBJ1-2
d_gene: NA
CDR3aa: CASSRKGGSDGYTF
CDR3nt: TGTGCCAGCAGTCGAAAAGGCGGTAGTGATGGCTACACCTTC

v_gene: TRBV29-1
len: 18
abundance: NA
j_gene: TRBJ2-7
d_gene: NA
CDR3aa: CSVEELGRDRGDNYEQYF
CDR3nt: TGCAGCGTTGAAGAACTGGGCCGGGATCGGGGGGACAACTACGAGCAGTACTTC

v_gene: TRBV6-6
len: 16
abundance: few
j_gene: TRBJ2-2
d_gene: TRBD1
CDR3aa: CASSYSTGAVTGELFF
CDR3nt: TGTGCCAGCAGTTACTCCACAGGGGCGGTAACCGGGGAGCTGTTTTTT

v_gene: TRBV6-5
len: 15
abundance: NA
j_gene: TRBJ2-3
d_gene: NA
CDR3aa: CASSSSAAGADTQYF
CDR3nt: TGTGCCAGCAGTTCGTCAGCGGCAGGGGCAGATACGCAGTATTTT

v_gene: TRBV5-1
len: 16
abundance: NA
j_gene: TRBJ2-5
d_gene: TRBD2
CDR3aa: CASSLVGSGIQETQYF
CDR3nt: TGCGCCAGCAGCTTGGTTGGTAGCGGGATTCAAGAGACCCAGTACTTC

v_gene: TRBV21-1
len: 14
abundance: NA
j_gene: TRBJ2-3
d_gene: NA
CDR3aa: CASSKRLVPDTQYF
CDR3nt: TGTGCCAGCAGCAAAAGACTAGTTCCAGATACGCAGTATTTT

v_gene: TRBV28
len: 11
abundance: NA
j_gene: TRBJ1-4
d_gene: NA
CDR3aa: CASIREGKLFF
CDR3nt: TGTGCCAGCATCAGGGAAGGAAAACTGTTTTTT

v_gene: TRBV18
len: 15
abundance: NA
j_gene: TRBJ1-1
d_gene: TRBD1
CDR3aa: CASSPRQGPNTEAFF
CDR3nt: TGTGCCAGCTCTCCGAGACAGGGACCGAACACTGAAGCTTTCTTT

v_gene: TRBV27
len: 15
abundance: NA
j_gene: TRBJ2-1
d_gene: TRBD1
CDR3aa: CASSLRTGAFNEQFF
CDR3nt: TGTGCCAGCAGTTTAAGGACAGGCGCCTTTAATGAGCAGTTCTTC